A single sample gave rise to the 5 T cell receptor beta chains below, sequenced in a study of T cell repertoires in cytomegalovirus infection. The antigens of these receptors remain unknown. One entry per CDR3 protein results from TCRdb running MiXCR on the reads. This sample has approximately 600,000 distinct CDR3 sequences; approximately 40% occur once, and the top ten carry roughly 50%. The source material was cultured PBMCs, sampled from culture after CMV antigen stimulation. Receptors were obtained from a human donor in good health (CMV status not recorded). Some clones in this sample may be carry-over from other donors' samples.

The chain is built from TRBV7-9 and TRBJ2-7, with 14 positions matching TRBD2. The V gene's germline CDR1 is SEHNR and CDR2 FQNEAQ (reference sequence). Germline trimming cut 4 bases from V and 4 bases from J; bases unmatched to any gene: 9. The CDR3 extends over 17 amino acids. In nucleotides, the CDR3 is TGTGCCAGCAGCTCTATATCCGGACTAGCGGGAGGATACGAGCAGTACTTC. It translates to CASSSISGLAGGYEQYF.

V is TRBV7-7 and J is TRBJ2-1; D remains unclear. The CDR3 length is 13 residues. The V and J ends lost 2 bases and 6 bases respectively, with 8 bases between them. Germline V gene lookup returns CDR1 SSHAT and CDR2 FNYEAQ (reference sequence). The CDR3 reads CASSLSGLNEQFF. The DNA of the CDR3 is TGTGCCAGCAGCTTATCGGGCCTCAATGAGCAGTTCTTC. The whole variable domain, remainder taken from reference TRBV7-7 and TRBJ2-1, is GAGVSQSPRYKVTKRGQDVTLRCDPISSHATLYWYQQALGQGPEFLTYFNYEAQPDKSGLPSDRFSAERPEGSISTLTIQRTEQRDSAMYRCASSLSGLNEQFFGPGTRLTVL.

This clonotype has only a few counts. The V gene is TRBV19, the J gene TRBJ2-3, with a tentative D call TRBD1 (5 bases). The CDR3 contains 15 residues. Trimming removed 9 bases from V and 4 bases from J, with 20 bases in between. Germline CDR1 LNHDA, CDR2 SQIVND (reference sequence). The CDR3 sequence is CASAPDTVRSDTQYF. The CDR3 region has the DNA TGTGCCAGCGCCCCGGACACGGTGAGGTCAGATACGCAGTATTTT. Combining the CDR3 with reference TRBV19 and TRBJ2-3 gives the whole variable domain DGGITQSPKYLFRKEGQNVTLSCEQNLNHDAMYWYRQDPGQGLRLIYYSQIVNDFQKGDIAEGYSVSREKKESFPLTVTSAQKNPTAFYLCASAPDTVRSDTQYFGPGTRLTVL.

DNA of the CDR3: TGTGCCAGCAGAAGGGCAGGGGGCGATGAAAAACTGTTTTTT. Protein product: CASRRAGGDEKLFF. This sequence joins TRBV27 and TRBJ1-4; 8 positions agree with TRBD1. Trimming took 6 bases from V and 6 from J; bases not matched to a gene: 6. CDR3 length equals 14 residues. Germline V CDR1 and CDR2: MNHEY, SMNVEV (reference sequence).

As concerns this clonotype: This sequence may be a read error, since a much larger clone differs from it by one base. The gene calls are TRBV7-8 and TRBJ2-3, with TRBD2 matching 14 bases. The ends lost 1 base at V and 9 bases at J; junction bases unmatched: 9. The CDR3 extends over 17 amino acids. CDR1 and CDR2 from the germline V gene are SGHVS and FQNEAQ. The CDR3 DNA is TGTGCCAGCAGCTTAGGGCCCCGACTAGCGGGAGGGCCAACGCAGTATTTT. Protein product: CASSLGPRLAGGPTQYF.